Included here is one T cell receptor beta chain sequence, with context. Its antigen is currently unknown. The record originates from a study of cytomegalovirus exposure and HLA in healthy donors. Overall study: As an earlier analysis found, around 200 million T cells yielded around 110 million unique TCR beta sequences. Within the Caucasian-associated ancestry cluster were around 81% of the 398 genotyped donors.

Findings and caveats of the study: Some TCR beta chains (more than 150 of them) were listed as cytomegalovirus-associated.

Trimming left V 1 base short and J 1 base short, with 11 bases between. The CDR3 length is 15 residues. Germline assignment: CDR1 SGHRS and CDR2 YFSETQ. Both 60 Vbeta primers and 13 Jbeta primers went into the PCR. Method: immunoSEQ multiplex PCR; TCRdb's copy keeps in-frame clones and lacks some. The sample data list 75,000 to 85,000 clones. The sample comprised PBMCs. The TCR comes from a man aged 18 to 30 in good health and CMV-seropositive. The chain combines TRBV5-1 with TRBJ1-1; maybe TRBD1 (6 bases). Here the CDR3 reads CASSLYGGGNTEAFF. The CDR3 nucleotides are TGCGCCAGCAGCTTGTATGGGGGCGGGAACACTGAAGCTTTCTTT.